Listed here are 20 T cell receptor beta chains from one sample, sequenced in a study of T cells in Graves' hyperthyroidism and ophthalmopathy. Amplification yielded TCR beta CDR3 regions, with RNA transcripts as the source. HTBI primers were employed in a first-round RT-PCR of the TCR CDR3. One entry per CDR3 protein results from TCRdb running MiXCR on the multiplex PCR reads. The sample holds some 270,000 distinct CDR3 sequences, about an eighth seen once. What was sequenced was blood. The receptor source for this set is a young woman with Graves' hyperthyroidism that later progressed to Graves' ophthalmopathy.

This clonotype appeared many times. The chain joins TRBV7-3 to TRBJ2-2; TRBD2 aligns across 7 bases. Germline CDR1 reads SGHTA; CDR2 reads FQGTGA. V lost 2 bases to trimming and J lost 4 bases; unmatched junction nucleotides: 10. The CDR3 consists of 17 residues. CDR3 loop: CASSLLPGTTSTGELFF. The DNA of the CDR3 is TGTGCCAGCAGCTTATTACCGGGGACTACCTCCACCGGGGAGCTGTTTTTT.

This clonotype was detected many times. The chain joins TRBV20-1 to TRBJ2-7; TRBD2 agrees at 7 bases. The CDR3 is 15 amino acids. Germline V gene lookup returns CDR1 DFQATT and CDR2 SNEGSKA (reference sequence). Losses at the gene ends were 3 bases for V and 4 bases for J; bases not matched to a gene: 12. The CDR3 here is CSASKASGVRYEQYF. In nucleotides, the CDR3 is TGCAGTGCTAGCAAAGCGAGCGGGGTTCGATACGAGCAGTACTTC.

This clonotype was seen only a few times. This may stem from a read error, because a much larger clone lies one nucleotide away. V and J are TRBV28 and TRBJ1-2; the D is unclear. V gave up 5 bases and J gave up 8 bases, with 9 bases separating them. This CDR3 region has 11 residues. Germline CDR1 is MDHEN and CDR2 is SYDVKM. The CDR3, as DNA: TGTGCCAGCAGTCCCCCAGCGGGCTACACCTTC. Encoded protein: CASSPPAGYTF.

A note on this clonotype: At one end, the junction sequence differs from germline, possibly due to a read error. CDR3 DNA sequence: TGCGCCAGCAGCCAAGTTGCTGGGGGCAATCAGTCCCAGCATTTT. Translation: CASSQVAGGNQSQHF. The rearrangement joins TRBV4-3 to TRBJ1-5; possible D gene TRBD1, 6 bases. The CDR3 is 15 amino acids. Germline CDR1 is LGHNA and CDR2 is YSLEER.

The V and J genes are TRBV5-1 and TRBJ2-3; tentatively, D is TRBD1 (5 bases). This CDR3 contains 14 residues. From germline, CDR1 is SGHRS and CDR2 YFSETQ. V lost 4 bases and J 0 bases, leaving 9 bases between the germline ends. CDR3 region: CASSQTGSTDTQYF. As DNA, the CDR3 is TGCGCCAGCAGCCAAACAGGAAGCACAGATACGCAGTATTTT.

In its sample, this clonotype was seen many times. This chain uses TRBV3-1 with TRBJ1-5; D ambiguous. Trimming took off 0 bases at V and 7 bases at J, with 7 bases between the two ends. Looked up from germline, CDR1 is LGHDT and CDR2 is YNNKEL (reference sequence). There are 13 residues in the CDR3. The chain's CDR3 is CASSQEDEQPQHF. The DNA of the CDR3 is TGTGCCAGCAGCCAAGAGGACGAGCAGCCCCAGCATTTT.

There are a few counts of this clonotype. V and J are TRBV7-9 and TRBJ2-1; unclear D gene. Germline CDR1 and CDR2: SEHNR and FQNEAQ (reference sequence). The CDR3 runs to 15 residues. The V gene lost 0 bases and the J gene lost 5 bases, with 11 bases spanning the gap. The CDR3 region has the DNA TGTGCCAGCAGCTTAGCCGTGACACCGAACAATGAGCAGTTCTTC. Translated, it gives CASSLAVTPNNEQFF. The entire variable domain, with the rest obtained from reference TRBV7-9 and TRBJ2-1, is as follows: DTGVSQNPRHKITKRGQNVTFRCDPISEHNRLYWYRQTLGQGPEFLTYFQNEAQLEKSRLLSDRFSAERPKGSFSTLEIQRTEQGDSAMYLCASSLAVTPNNEQFFGPGTRLTVL.

Many counts were recorded for this clonotype. The chain combines TRBV5-1 with TRBJ2-5; tentatively, D is TRBD1 or TRBD2 (5 bases each). Trimming removed 4 bases at V and 5 bases at J, with 24 bases between. This CDR3 spans 17 amino acids. Germline lookup yields CDR1 SGHRS and CDR2 YFSETQ. CDR3 residues: CASSRLSYLAGTETQYF. CDR3 DNA: TGCGCCAGCAGCCGATTGTCCTATTTGGCAGGGACGGAGACCCAGTACTTC.

V and J are TRBV19 and TRBJ2-5; D is tentatively TRBD1 or TRBD2 (5 bases each). Germline assignment: CDR1 LNHDA and CDR2 SQIVND (reference sequence). CDR3 length: 14 amino acids. Trimming left V 8 bases short and J 3 bases short, with 16 bases between. CDR3 in DNA: TGTGCCAGTCGGGACGGGATGGGGGAAGAGACCCAGTACTTC. It codes for CASRDGMGEETQYF.

This clonotype was counted ten times or more. The chain is built from TRBV7-3 and TRBJ2-1; a weak D match, TRBD1 (6 bases). CDR3 length: 16 residues. With 2 bases removed from V and 4 bases from J, the gap between germline ends came to 15 bases. CDR1 is SGHTA, CDR2 FQGTGA, per germline. This CDR3 is CASSLDPGTSYNEQFF. The CDR3 DNA reads as TGTGCCAGCAGCTTAGATCCCGGGACAAGTTACAATGAGCAGTTCTTC.

Ten or more counts support this clonotype. The gene calls are TRBV14 and TRBJ2-3; D not resolved. This CDR3 is built from 11 residues. CDR1 and CDR2 (germline): SGHDN, FVKESK. V was cut by 8 bases and J by 4 bases, with 7 bases left in between. The CDR3 is CASANADTQYF. In DNA, the CDR3 is TGTGCCAGCGCAAACGCAGATACGCAGTATTTT.

This clonotype occurred many times. The chain joins TRBV6-2 or TRBV6-3 to TRBJ2-1; TRBD2 matches 8 bases. V lost 9 bases, J lost 5 bases, and 9 bases stayed unmatched. The CDR3 extends over 14 amino acids. Looked up from germline, CDR1 is MNHEY and CDR2 is SVGEGT. The CDR3 nucleotides read TGTGCCAGGGGGGAGCGGGAGAAGGACAATGAGCAGTTCTTC. Translating gives CARGEREKDNEQFF.

In its sample, this clonotype was seen many times. The CDR3 coding sequence is TGTGCCTGGAGTGTGGGGGGGGGCACTGAAGCTTTCTTT. It translates to CAWSVGGGTEAFF. This chain joins TRBV30 and TRBJ1-1; perhaps TRBD1 as D (5 bases). V gave up 0 bases and J gave up 4 bases, with 9 bases separating them. CDR3 length: 13 amino acids. CDR1 and CDR2 from the germline V gene are GTSNPN and SVGIG (reference sequence).

This clonotype has a count of ten or more. V usage is TRBV29-1 and J usage is TRBJ1-1; D call uncertain. Between the trimmed V and J ends, which lost 3 bases and 8 bases, there was a span of 16 bases. The CDR3 has 13 residues. Per the germline V gene, CDR1 is SQVTM and CDR2 is ANQGSEA. The chain's CDR3 is CSVETLAEVEAFF. The CDR3 DNA reads as TGCAGCGTTGAGACACTAGCGGAGGTGGAAGCTTTCTTT.

This clonotype was seen repeatedly, ten times or more. The V call is TRBV10-3, the J call TRBJ2-7, with D perhaps TRBD2 (5 bases). Germline-derived CDR1 and CDR2 are ENHRY and SYGVKD. The CDR3 length is 12 residues. The CDR3 reads CATSGEPYEQYF. The CDR3 coding sequence is TGTGCTACTTCCGGGGAGCCCTACGAGCAGTACTTC.

The chain is built from TRBV6-1 and TRBJ1-5; 12 bases are shared with TRBD1. With 5 bases clipped from V and 7 bases from J, the junction kept 12 bases outside the gene matches. In germline, CDR1 is MNHNS, CDR2 SASEGT. This CDR3 is 17 amino acids long. DNA for the CDR3: TGTGCCAGCAGTCTCCCCCCGGGACAGGGGGCAGGGCAGCCCCAGCATTTT. Amino acids: CASSLPPGQGAGQPQHF.

This clonotype was found many times. The chain joins TRBV7-3 to TRBJ2-5; D is possibly TRBD1 (6 bases). The V gene lost 4 bases and the J gene lost 4 bases, with 13 bases spanning the gap. From germline, CDR1 is SGHTA and CDR2 FQGTGA. This CDR3 region has 14 residues. The CDR3 DNA reads as TGTGCCAGCAGCTACACAGGGCTCGGAGAGACCCAGTACTTC. Protein product: CASSYTGLGETQYF.

This clonotype was picked up many times. The V call is TRBV6-2 or TRBV6-3, the J call TRBJ1-2, with D maybe TRBD1 (5 bases). The CDR3 has 15 residues. Germline CDR1 is MNHEY and CDR2 is SVGEGT. Trimming took off 0 bases at V and 4 bases at J, with 12 bases between the two ends. This chain's CDR3 is CASSYSTGALYGYTF. CDR3 nucleotides: TGTGCCAGCAGTTACTCAACAGGAGCTCTCTATGGCTACACCTTC.

In this sample, this clonotype turned up many times. This chain connects TRBV12-3 or TRBV12-4 to TRBJ1-3; 9 bases align to TRBD1. The CDR3 sequence is 16 residues long. V shed 3 bases and J 2 bases; nucleotides not matched to a gene: 5. In DNA, the CDR3 is TGTGCCAGCAGTTTGAGGGGACAGGGAGCTGGAAACACCATATATTTT. Translation: CASSLRGQGAGNTIYF.

This clonotype was picked up a small number of times. The chain is built from TRBV4-3 and TRBJ2-5, with D maybe TRBD2 (6 bases). The CDR3 sequence is 17 residues long. CDR1 LGHNA and CDR2 YSLEER come from the germline V gene. V lost 0 bases, J lost 7 bases, and 21 bases lay in between. The CDR3, as DNA: TGCGCCAGCAGCCAAGATCGCGTGTTAGCGGCCTCAGGGACCCAGTACTTC. As protein: CASSQDRVLAASGTQYF.